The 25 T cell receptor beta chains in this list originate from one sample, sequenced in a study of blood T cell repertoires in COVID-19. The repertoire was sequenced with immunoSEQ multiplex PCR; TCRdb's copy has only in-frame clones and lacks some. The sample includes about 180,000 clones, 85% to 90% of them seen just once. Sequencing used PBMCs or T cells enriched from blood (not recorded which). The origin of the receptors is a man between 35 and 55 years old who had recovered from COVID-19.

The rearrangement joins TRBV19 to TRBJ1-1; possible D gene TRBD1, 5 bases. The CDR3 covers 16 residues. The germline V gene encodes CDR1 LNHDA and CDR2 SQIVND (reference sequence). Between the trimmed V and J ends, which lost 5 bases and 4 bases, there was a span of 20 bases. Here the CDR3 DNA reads TGTGCCAGTAGTTCCCATCAACAGGATAAGGTCACTGAAGCTTTCTTT. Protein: CASSSHQQDKVTEAFF.

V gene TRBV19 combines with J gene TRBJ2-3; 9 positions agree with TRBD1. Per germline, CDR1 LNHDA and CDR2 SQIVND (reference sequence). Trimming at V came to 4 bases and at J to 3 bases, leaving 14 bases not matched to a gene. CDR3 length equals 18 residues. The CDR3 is CASSNPHRQGVRTDTQYF. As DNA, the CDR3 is TGTGCCAGTAGTAACCCTCACAGACAGGGGGTAAGGACAGATACGCAGTATTTT.

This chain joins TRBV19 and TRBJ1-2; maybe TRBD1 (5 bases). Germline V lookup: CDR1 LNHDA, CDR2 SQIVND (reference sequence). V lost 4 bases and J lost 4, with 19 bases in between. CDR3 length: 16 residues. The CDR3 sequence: CASSTPRRGGIYGYTF. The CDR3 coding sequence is TGTGCCAGTAGTACTCCCCGACGGGGGGGAATCTATGGCTACACCTTC. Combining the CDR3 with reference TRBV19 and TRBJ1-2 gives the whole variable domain DGGITQSPKYLFRKEGQNVTLSCEQNLNHDAMYWYRQDPGQGLRLIYYSQIVNDFQKGDIAEGYSVSREKKESFPLTVTSAQKNPTAFYLCASSTPRRGGIYGYTFGSGTRLTVV.

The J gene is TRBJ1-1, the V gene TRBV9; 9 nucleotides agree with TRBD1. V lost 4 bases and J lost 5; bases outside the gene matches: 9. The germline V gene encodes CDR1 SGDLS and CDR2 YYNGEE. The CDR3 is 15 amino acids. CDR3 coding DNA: TGTGCCAGCAGCACCCGGGACAGGGAGGATACTGAAGCTTTCTTT. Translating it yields CASSTRDREDTEAFF.

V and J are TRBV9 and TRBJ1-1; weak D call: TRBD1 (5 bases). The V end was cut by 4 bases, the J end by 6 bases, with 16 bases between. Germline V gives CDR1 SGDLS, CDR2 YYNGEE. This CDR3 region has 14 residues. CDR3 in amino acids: CASSPRGEGPEAFF. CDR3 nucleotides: TGTGCCAGCAGCCCCCGGGGGGAGGGGCCTGAAGCTTTCTTT.

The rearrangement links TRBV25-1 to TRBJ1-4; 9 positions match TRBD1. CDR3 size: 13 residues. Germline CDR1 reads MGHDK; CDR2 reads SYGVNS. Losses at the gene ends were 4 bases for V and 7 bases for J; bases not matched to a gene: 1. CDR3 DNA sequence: TGTGCCAGCAGTGGGACAGGGGTTGAAAAACTGTTTTTT. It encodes CASSGTGVEKLFF.

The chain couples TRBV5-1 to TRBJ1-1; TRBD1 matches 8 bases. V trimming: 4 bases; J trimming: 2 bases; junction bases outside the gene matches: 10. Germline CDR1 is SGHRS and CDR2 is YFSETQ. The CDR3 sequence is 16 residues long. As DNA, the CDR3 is TGCGCCAGCAGCCCGCCCCCTCAGGGGGCAAACACTGAAGCTTTCTTT. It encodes CASSPPPQGANTEAFF.

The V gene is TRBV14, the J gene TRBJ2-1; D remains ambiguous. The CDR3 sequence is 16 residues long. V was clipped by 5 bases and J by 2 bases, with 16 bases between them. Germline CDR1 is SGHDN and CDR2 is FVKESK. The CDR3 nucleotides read TGTGCCAGCAGCTTCCGGTCGTCTAGGCCCTACAATGAGCAGTTCTTC. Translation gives CASSFRSSRPYNEQFF. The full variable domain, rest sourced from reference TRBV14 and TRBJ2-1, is EAGVTQFPSHSVIEKGQTVTLRCDPISGHDNLYWYRRVMGKEIKFLLHFVKESKQDESGMPNNRFLAERTGGTYSTLKVQPAELEDSGVYFCASSFRSSRPYNEQFFGPGTRLTVL.

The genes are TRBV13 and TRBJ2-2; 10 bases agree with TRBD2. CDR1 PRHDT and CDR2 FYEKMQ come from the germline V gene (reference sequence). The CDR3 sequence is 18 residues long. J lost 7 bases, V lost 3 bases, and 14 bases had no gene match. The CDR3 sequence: CASSFSGRPRRMIGELFF. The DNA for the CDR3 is TGTGCCAGCAGCTTTAGCGGGAGGCCCCGAAGGATGATCGGGGAGCTGTTTTTT.

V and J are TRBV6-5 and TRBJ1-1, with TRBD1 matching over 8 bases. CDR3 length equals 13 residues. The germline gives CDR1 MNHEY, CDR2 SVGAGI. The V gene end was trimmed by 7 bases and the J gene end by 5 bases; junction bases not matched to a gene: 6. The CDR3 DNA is TGTGCCAGCACCCCAGGGGGCTGGACTGAAGCTTTCTTT. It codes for CASTPGGWTEAFF.

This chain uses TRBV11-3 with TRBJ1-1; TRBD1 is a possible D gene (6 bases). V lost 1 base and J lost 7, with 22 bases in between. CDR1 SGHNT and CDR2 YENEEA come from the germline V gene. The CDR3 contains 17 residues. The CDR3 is CASSLGIRNRDVGEAFF. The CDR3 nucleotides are TGTGCCAGCAGCTTAGGAATTAGGAACAGGGACGTCGGTGAAGCTTTCTTT.

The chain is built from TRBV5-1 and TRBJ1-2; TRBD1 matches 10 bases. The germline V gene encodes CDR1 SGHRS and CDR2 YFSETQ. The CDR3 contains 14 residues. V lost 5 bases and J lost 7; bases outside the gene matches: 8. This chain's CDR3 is CASSQGQGGPGYTF. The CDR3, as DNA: TGCGCCAGCAGTCAAGGACAGGGGGGACCTGGCTACACCTTC.

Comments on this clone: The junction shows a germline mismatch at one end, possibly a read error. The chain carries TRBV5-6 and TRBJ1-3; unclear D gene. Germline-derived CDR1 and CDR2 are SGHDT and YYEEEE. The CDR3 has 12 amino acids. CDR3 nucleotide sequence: TGTGCCAGCAGTTACAGCACTGATGGATGGGATTTT. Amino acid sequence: CASSYSTDGWDF.

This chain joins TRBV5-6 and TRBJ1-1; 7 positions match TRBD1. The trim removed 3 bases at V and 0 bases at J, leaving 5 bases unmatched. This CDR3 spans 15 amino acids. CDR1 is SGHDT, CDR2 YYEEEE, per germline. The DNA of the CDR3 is TGTGCCAGCAGCTCCCACAGGGGATTGAACACTGAAGCTTTCTTT. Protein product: CASSSHRGLNTEAFF.

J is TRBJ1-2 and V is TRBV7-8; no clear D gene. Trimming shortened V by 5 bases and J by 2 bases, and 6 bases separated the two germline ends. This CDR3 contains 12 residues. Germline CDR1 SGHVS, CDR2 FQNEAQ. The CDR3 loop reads CASSPRNYGYTF. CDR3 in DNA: TGTGCCAGCAGCCCTAGAAACTATGGCTACACCTTC.

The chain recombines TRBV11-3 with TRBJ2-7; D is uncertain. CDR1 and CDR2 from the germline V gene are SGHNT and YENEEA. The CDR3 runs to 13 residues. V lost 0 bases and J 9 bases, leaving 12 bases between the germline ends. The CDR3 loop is CASSLDRRGGQYF. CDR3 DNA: TGTGCCAGCAGCTTAGATCGGAGAGGTGGGCAGTACTTC. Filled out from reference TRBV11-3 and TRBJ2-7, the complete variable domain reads EAGVVQSPRYKIIEKKQPVAFWCNPISGHNTLYWYLQNLGQGPELLIRYENEEAVDDSQLPKDRFSAERLKGVDSTLKIQPAELGDSAVYLCASSLDRRGGQYFGPGTRLTVT.

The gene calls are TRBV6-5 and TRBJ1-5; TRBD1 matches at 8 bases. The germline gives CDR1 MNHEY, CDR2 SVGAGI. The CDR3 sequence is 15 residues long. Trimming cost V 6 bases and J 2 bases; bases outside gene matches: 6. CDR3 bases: TGTGCCAGCAGCCACGGACAGGGTGGCAATCAGCCCCAGCATTTT. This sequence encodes CASSHGQGGNQPQHF.

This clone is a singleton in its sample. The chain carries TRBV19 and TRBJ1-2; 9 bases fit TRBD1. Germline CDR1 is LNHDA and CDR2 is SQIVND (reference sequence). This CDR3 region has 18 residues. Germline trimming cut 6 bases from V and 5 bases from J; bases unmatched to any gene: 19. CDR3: CASSTPSPGQGSKYGYTF. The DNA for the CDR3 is TGTGCCAGTAGCACTCCATCTCCGGGACAGGGTTCAAAGTATGGCTACACCTTC.

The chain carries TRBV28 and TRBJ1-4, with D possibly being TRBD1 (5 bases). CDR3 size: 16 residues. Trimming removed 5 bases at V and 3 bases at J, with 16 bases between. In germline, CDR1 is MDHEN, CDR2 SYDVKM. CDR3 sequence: CASSTPLGAANEKLFF. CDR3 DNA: TGTGCCAGCAGTACTCCCCTAGGGGCAGCTAATGAAAAACTGTTTTTT. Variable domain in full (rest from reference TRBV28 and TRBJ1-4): DVKVTQSSRYLVKRTGEKVFLECVQDMDHENMFWYRQDPGLGLRLIYFSYDVKMKEKGDIPEGYSVSREKKERFSLILESASTNQTSMYLCASSTPLGAANEKLFFGSGTQLSVL.

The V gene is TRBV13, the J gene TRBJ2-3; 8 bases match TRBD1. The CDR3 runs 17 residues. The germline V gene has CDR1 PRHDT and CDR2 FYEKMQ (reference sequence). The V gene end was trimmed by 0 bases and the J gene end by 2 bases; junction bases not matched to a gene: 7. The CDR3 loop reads CASSLGRGTGHTDTQYF. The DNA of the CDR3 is TGTGCCAGCAGCTTAGGCAGAGGGACAGGACACACAGATACGCAGTATTTT.

The CDR3 protein is CASSGLHEGNEQFF. The CDR3 DNA sequence: TGTGCCAGCAGCGGACTCCACGAGGGCAATGAGCAGTTCTTC. This chain links TRBV2 with TRBJ2-1; possible D gene TRBD2, 5 bases. The CDR3 is 14 residues long. The V gene lost 6 bases and the J gene lost 6 bases, with 15 bases spanning the gap. Per germline, CDR1 SNHLY and CDR2 FYNNEI.

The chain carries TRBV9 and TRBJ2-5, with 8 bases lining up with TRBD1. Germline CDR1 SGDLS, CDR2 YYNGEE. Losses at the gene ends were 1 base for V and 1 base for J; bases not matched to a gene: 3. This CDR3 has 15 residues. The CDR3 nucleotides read TGTGCCAGCAGCGTACTCGGGACAGGCCAAGAGACCCAGTACTTC. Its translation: CASSVLGTGQETQYF.

The DNA of the CDR3 is TGTGCCAGCAGCCACCGGACAGGGGATGGCTACACCTTC. Its protein is CASSHRTGDGYTF. V is TRBV3-1 (or the pseudogene TRBV3-2) and J is TRBJ1-2, with 9 bases identical to TRBD1. Per the germline V gene, CDR1 is LGHDT and CDR2 is YNNKEL (reference sequence). The length of the CDR3 is 13 residues. Trimming cost V 3 bases and J 6 bases; bases outside gene matches: 2.

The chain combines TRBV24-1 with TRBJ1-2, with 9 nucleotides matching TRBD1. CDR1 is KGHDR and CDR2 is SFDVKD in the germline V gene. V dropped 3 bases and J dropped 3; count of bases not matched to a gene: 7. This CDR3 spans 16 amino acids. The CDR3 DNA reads TGTGCCACCAGTGATCCAGAGGGACAGGGCTACTATGGCTACACCTTC. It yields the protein CATSDPEGQGYYGYTF.

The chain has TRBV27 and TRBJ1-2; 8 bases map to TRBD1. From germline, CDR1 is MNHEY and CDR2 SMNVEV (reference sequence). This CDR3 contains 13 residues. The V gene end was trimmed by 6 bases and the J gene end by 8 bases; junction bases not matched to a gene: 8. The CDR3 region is CASSQTGEGGYTF. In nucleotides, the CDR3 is TGTGCCAGCAGCCAGACAGGGGAGGGAGGCTACACCTTC.